This TCR beta chain was found in a study of T cells after yellow fever vaccination. Notes on the study in general: Post-booster reappearance was seen for most primary-vaccination clones (about 96% CD4, around 90% CD8).

By 5'RACE template switching, TCR cDNA was produced, with a universal primer site and UMIs added in the process. TCRdb recomputed calls from the 5' RACE reads with MiXCR, one row per CDR3 protein. The table lists hundreds of thousands of distinct CDR3 sequences, about a fifth of them singletons, with roughly a sixth in the top ten. As concerns this clonotype: Its specificity is not known.

The starting material was PBMCs, obtained roughly 20 days after the first yellow fever vaccination. The TCR originated in a man aged 18-30 years who received the YFV17D yellow fever vaccine.

CDR3 sequence (DNA): TGCGCCAGCAGCCCCGCCCACAGGGGATCTAATGGCTACACCTTC. Its translation: CASSPAHRGSNGYTF. The chain couples TRBV4-1 to TRBJ1-2; TRBD1 matches 7 bases. This CDR3 is 15 amino acids long. Germline V gives CDR1 MGHRA, CDR2 YSYEKL. The junction had 11 bases not matched to a gene; V was cut back by 4 bases and J by 6 bases.